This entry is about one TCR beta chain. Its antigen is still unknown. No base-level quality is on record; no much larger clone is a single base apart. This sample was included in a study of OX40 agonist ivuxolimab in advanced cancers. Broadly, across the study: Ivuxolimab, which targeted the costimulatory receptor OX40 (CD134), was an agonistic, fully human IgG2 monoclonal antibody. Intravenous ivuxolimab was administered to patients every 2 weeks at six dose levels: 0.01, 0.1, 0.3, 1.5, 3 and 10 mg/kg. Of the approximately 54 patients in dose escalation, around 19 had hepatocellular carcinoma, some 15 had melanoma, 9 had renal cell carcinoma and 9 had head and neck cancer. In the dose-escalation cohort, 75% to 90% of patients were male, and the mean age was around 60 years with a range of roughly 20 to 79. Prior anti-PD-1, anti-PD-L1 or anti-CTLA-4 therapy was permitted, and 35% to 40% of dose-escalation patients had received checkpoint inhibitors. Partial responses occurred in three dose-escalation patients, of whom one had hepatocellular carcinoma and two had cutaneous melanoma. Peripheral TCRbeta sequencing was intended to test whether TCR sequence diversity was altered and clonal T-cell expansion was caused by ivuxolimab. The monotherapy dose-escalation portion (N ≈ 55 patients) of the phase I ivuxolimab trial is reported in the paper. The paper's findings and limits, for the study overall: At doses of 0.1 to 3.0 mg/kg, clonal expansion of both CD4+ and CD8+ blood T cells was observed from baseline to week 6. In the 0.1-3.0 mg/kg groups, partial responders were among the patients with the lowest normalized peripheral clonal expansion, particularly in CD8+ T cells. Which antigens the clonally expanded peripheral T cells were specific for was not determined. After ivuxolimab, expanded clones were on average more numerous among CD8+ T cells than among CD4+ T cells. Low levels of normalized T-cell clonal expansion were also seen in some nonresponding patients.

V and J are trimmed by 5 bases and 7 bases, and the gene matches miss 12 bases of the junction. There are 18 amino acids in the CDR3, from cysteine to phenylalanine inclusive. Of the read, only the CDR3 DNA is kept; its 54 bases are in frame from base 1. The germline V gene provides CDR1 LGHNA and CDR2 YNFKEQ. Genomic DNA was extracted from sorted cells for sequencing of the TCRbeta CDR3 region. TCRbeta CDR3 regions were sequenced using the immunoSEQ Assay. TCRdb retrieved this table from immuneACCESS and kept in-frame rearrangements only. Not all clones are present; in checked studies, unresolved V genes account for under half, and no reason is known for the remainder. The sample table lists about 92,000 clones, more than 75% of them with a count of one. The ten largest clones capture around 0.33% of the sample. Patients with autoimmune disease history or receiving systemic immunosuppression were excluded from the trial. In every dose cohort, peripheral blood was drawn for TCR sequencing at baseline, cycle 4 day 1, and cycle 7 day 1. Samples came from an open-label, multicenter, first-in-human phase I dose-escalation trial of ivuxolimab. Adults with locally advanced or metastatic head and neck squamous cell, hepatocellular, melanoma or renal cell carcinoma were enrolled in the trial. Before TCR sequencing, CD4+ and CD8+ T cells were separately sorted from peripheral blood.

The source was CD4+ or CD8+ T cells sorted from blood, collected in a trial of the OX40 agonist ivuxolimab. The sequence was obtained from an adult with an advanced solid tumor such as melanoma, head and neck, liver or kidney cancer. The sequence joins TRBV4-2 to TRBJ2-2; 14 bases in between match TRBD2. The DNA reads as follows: TGTGCCAGCAGCTTAAGCCCGGGACTAGCGGGAGTTATCGGGGAGCTGTTTTTT. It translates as CASSLSPGLAGVIGELFF.